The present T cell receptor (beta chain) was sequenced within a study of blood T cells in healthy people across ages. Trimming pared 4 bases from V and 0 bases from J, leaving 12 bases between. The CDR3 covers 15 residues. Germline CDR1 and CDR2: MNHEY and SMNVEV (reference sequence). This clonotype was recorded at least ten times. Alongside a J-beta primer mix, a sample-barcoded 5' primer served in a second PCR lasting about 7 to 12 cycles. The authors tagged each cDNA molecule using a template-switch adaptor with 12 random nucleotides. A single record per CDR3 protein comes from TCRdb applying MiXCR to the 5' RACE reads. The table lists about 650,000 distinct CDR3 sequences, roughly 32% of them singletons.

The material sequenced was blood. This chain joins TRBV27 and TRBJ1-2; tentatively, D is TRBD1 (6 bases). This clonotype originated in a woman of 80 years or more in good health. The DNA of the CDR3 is TGTGCCAGCAGTTGGGGAGGGGGTACTAACTATGGCTACACCTTC. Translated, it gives CASSWGGGTNYGYTF.